This entry lists 10 T cell receptor beta chains sequenced from one sample in a study of control samples from healthy donors and cancer patients. TCRdb's copy holds only in-frame clones and misses some; the assay was immunoSEQ multiplex PCR. The repertoire holds some 70,000 clones, with about 83% as singletons. Source material: blood. The origin of the receptors is a man between 60 and 70 years old in good health.

V gene TRBV6-5 combines with J gene TRBJ1-4; D not resolved. CDR1 MNHEY and CDR2 SVGAGI come from the germline V gene. The CDR3 is 15 residues long. Deletions cut 2 bases from V and 2 bases from J, with 9 bases between. Here the CDR3 reads CASSYTTGTNEKLFF. Written as DNA, the CDR3 is TGTGCCAGCAGTTACACTACGGGTACTAATGAAAAACTGTTTTTT.

J is TRBJ2-2 and V is TRBV9, with D tentatively TRBD2 (6 bases). The CDR3 spans 13 residues. Germline CDR1 and CDR2: SGDLS and YYNGEE. V gave up 1 base and J gave up 7 bases, with 8 bases separating them. The CDR3 nucleotides are TGTGCCAGCAGCGTACGGGGGATCGGGGAGCTGTTTTTT. Translating it yields CASSVRGIGELFF.

This clone was counted many times. The chain is built from TRBV6-5 and TRBJ1-5; D not resolved. CDR1 is MNHEY and CDR2 is SVGAGI in the germline V gene. Trimming cost V 0 bases and J 7 bases, with 7 bases left between them. This CDR3 is 13 amino acids long. The CDR3 protein is CASSYSGVQPQHF. The DNA for the CDR3 is TGTGCCAGCAGTTACTCCGGGGTACAGCCCCAGCATTTT.

V is TRBV6-5 and J is TRBJ2-7; unclear D gene. From germline, CDR1 is MNHEY and CDR2 SVGAGI. Trimming removed 6 bases from V and 0 bases from J, with 9 bases in between. This CDR3 region has 13 residues. The CDR3 nucleotides are TGTGCCAGCAGCCTTCACCACTCCTACGAGCAGTACTTC. Its translation: CASSLHHSYEQYF.

This chain joins TRBV6-6 and TRBJ2-1; 7 nucleotides line up with TRBD2. J was trimmed by 6 bases and V by 5 bases; bases with no gene match: 10. This CDR3 contains 15 residues. From germline, CDR1 is MNHNY and CDR2 SVGAGI (reference sequence). CDR3: CASSAPGGWGNEQFF. In nucleotides, the CDR3 is TGTGCCAGCAGTGCACCGGGAGGATGGGGCAATGAGCAGTTCTTC.

As concerns this clone: Other DNA sequences in the sample encode the same CDR3. The CDR3 region has the DNA TGTGCCAGTTCTATAGGTGGATGGAACACTGAAGCTTTCTTT. Translating it yields CASSIGGWNTEAFF. The rearrangement links TRBV19 to TRBJ1-1; no clear D. The CDR3 length is 14 residues. Germline assignment: CDR1 LNHDA and CDR2 SQIVND (reference sequence). V shed 8 bases and J shed 1 base, with 14 bases lying between them.

This clone was found a few times. The chain joins TRBV7-9 to TRBJ2-7; D is ambiguous. Germline V gene sequence: CDR1 SEHNR, CDR2 FQNEAQ (reference sequence). This CDR3 is 15 amino acids long. V was trimmed by 2 bases and J by 0 bases, leaving 11 bases between them. The CDR3 is CASSLSSMSSYEQYF. CDR3 in DNA: TGTGCCAGCAGCTTATCCTCCATGAGCTCCTACGAGCAGTACTTC.

This clone showed up just a few times. The genes are TRBV7-3 and TRBJ1-3; tentative D call: TRBD1 (5 bases). Germline CDR1 SGHTA, CDR2 FQGTGA. Trimming left V 3 bases short and J 3 bases short, with 6 bases between. The CDR3 length is 13 residues. The CDR3 loop reads CASSLTDGNTIYF. CDR3 sequence (DNA): TGTGCCAGCAGCTTGACAGATGGAAACACCATATATTTT. Together with reference TRBV7-3 and TRBJ1-3, the CDR3 gives the full variable domain: GAGVSQTPSNKVTEKGKYVELRCDPISGHTALYWYRQSLGQGPEFLIYFQGTGAADDSGLPNDRFFAVRPEGSVSTLKIQRTERGDSAVYLCASSLTDGNTIYFGEGSWLTVV.

This clone was seen just once. J is TRBJ2-7 and V is TRBV2, with D possibly being TRBD2 (7 bases). Per germline, CDR1 SNHLY and CDR2 FYNNEI. The CDR3 consists of 13 residues. The ends were cut back, 7 bases at V and 3 bases at J, with 13 bases in the middle. The CDR3 protein is CASTQGGGYEQYF. In DNA form, the CDR3 reads TGTGCCAGCACCCAGGGAGGGGGCTACGAGCAGTACTTC.

The J gene is TRBJ1-2, the V gene TRBV6-9; 7 bases are shared with TRBD1. J was trimmed by 4 bases and V by 4 bases; bases with no gene match: 9. Per the germline V gene, CDR1 is MNHGY and CDR2 is SVAAGI. This CDR3 has 15 amino acids. The DNA of the CDR3 is TGTGCCAGCAGTTTGGGACAGACTAAGGTCTATGGCTACACCTTC. It specifies CASSLGQTKVYGYTF.